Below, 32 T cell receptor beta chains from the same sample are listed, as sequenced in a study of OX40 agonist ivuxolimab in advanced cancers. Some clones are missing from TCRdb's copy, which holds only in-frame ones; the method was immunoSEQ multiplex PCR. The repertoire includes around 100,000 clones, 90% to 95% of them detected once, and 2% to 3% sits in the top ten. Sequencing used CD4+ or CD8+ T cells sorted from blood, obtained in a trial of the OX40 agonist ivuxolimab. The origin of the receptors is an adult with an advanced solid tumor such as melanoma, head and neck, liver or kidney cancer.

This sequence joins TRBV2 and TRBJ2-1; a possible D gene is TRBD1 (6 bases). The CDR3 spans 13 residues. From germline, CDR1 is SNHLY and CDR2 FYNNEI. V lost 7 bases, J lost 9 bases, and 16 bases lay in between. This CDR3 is CASIVAPGAEQFF. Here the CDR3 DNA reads TGTGCCAGCATCGTGGCCCCAGGGGCTGAGCAGTTCTTC. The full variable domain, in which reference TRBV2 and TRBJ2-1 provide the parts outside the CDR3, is EPEVTQTPSHQVTQMGQEVILRCVPISNHLYFYWYRQILGQKVEFLVSFYNNEISEKSEIFDDQFSVERPDGSNFTLKIRSTKLEDSAMYFCASIVAPGAEQFFGPGTRLTVL.

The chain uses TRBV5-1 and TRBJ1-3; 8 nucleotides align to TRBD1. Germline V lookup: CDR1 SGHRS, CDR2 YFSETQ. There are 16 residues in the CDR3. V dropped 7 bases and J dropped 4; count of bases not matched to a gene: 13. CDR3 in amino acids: CASSEGAQGVGNTIYF. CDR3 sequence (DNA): TGCGCCAGCTCTGAGGGTGCACAGGGGGTCGGAAACACCATATATTTT.

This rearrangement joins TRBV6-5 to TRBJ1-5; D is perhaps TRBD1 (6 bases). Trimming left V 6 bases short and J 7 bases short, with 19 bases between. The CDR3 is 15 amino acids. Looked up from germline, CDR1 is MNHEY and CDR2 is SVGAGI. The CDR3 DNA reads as TGTGCCAGCAGCGCCCAGGGGTCTACGGGGCAGCCCCAGCATTTT. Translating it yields CASSAQGSTGQPQHF.

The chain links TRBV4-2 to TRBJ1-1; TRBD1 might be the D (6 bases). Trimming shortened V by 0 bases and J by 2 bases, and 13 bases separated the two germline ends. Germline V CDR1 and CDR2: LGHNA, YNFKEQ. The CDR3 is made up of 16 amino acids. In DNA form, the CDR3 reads TGTGCCAGCAGCCAAGAATTAACAGGGCCCAACACTGAAGCTTTCTTT. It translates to CASSQELTGPNTEAFF.

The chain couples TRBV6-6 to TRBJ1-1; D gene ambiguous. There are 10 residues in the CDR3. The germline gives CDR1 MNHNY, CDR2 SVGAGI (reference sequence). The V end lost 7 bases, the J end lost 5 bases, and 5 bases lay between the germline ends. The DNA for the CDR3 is TGTGCCAGCAAAGGGACTGAAGCTTTCTTT. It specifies CASKGTEAFF.

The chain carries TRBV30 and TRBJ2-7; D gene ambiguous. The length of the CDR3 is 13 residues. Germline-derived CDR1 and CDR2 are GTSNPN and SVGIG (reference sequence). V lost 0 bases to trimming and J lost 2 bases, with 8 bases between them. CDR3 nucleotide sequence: TGTGCCTGGAGTGTTAAGGGCCCCTACGAGCAGTACTTC. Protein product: CAWSVKGPYEQYF.

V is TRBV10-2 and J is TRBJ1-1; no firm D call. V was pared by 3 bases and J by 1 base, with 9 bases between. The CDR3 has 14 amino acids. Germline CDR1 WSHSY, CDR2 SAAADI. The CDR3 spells CASSDGEGNTEAFF. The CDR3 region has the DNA TGCGCCAGCAGTGATGGTGAGGGGAACACTGAAGCTTTCTTT.

CDR3 protein: CAISGRAGKTQYF. The CDR3, as DNA: TGTGCCATTAGCGGGAGGGCCGGGAAGACCCAGTACTTC. This chain uses TRBV7-8 with TRBJ2-5; 11 nucleotides line up with TRBD2. J was trimmed by 6 bases and V by 10 bases; bases with no gene match: 7. The germline gives CDR1 SGHVS, CDR2 FQNEAQ. There are 13 residues in the CDR3.

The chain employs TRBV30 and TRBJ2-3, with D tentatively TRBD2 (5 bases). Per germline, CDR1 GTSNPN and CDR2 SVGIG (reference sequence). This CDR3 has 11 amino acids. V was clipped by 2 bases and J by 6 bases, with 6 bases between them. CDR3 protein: CAWSRTDTQYF. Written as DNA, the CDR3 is TGTGCCTGGAGTAGGACTGATACGCAGTATTTT.

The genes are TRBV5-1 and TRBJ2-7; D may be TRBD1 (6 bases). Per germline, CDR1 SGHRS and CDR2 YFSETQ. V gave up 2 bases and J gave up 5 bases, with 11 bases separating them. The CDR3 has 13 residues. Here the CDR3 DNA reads TGCGCCAGCAGCTTCACCTCAGGGGACGAGCAGTACTTC. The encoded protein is CASSFTSGDEQYF.

The CDR3 nucleotides are TGTGCCAGCGCTAGGGACAGGGGATTTCTAGAGACCCAGTACTTC. It specifies CASARDRGFLETQYF. This chain connects TRBV11-3 to TRBJ2-5; the match to TRBD1 covers 10 bases. The CDR3 covers 15 residues. The V gene end was trimmed by 8 bases and the J gene end by 4 bases; junction bases not matched to a gene: 10. From germline, CDR1 is SGHNT and CDR2 YENEEA.

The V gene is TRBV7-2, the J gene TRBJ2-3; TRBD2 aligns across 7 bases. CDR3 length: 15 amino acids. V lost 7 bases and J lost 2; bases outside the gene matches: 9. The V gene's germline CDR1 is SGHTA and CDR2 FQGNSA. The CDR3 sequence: CASTPTSPHTDTQYF. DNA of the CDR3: TGTGCCAGCACCCCGACTAGCCCCCACACAGATACGCAGTATTTT.

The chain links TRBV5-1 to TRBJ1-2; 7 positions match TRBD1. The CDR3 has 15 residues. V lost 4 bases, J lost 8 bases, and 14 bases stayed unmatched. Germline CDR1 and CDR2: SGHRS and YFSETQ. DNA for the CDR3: TGCGCCAGCAGCCCCGGGACAGTCTCCCCAGAGGGCTACACCTTC. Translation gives CASSPGTVSPEGYTF.

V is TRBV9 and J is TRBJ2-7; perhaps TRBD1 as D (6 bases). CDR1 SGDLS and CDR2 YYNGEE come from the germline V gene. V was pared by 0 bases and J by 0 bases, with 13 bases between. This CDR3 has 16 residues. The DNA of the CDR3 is TGTGCCAGCAGCGTAGCCCCAGGGGTCAGCTCCTACGAGCAGTACTTC. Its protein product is CASSVAPGVSSYEQYF.

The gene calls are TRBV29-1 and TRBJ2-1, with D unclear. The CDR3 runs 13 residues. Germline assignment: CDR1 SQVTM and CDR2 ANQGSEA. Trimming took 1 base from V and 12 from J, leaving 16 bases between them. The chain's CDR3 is CSVEVRVTRGQFF. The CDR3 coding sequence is TGCAGCGTTGAAGTGAGAGTGACCAGAGGGCAGTTCTTC.

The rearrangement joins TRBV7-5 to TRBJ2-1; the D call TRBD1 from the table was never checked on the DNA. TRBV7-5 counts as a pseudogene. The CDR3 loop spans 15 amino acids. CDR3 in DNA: TGTGCCAGAAGCCGGGGACAGGGACCCTACAATGAGCAGTTCTTC. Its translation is CARSRGQGPYNEQFF.

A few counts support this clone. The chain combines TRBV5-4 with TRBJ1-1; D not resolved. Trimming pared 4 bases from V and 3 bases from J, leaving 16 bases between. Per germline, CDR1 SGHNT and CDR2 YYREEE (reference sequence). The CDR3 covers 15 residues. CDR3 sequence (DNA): TGTGCCAGCAGCCCGAATCAGTTAGGATACACTGAAGCTTTCTTT. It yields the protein CASSPNQLGYTEAFF.

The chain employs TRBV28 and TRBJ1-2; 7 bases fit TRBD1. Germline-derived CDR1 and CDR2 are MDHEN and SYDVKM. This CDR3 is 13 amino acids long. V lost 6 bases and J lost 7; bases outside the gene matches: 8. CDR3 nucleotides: TGTGCCAGCAGCCCCCCTGCAGGGGGTGGCTACACCTTC. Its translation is CASSPPAGGGYTF.

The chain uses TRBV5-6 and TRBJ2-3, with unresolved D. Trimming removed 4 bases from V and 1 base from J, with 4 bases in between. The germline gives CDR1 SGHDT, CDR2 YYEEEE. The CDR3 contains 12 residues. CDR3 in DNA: TGTGCCAGCAGCCGACGCACAGATACGCAGTATTTT. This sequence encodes CASSRRTDTQYF.

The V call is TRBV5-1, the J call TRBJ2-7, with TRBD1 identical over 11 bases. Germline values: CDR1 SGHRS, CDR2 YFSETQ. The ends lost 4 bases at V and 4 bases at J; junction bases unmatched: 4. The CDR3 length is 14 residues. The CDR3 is CASSVGTGGYEQYF. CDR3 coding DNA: TGCGCCAGCAGCGTCGGGACAGGGGGGTACGAGCAGTACTTC. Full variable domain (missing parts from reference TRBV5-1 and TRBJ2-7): KAGVTQTPRYLIKTRGQQVTLSCSPISGHRSVSWYQQTPGQGLQFLFEYFSETQRNKGNFPGRFSGRQFSNSRSEMNVSTLELGDSALYLCASSVGTGGYEQYFGPGTRLTVT.

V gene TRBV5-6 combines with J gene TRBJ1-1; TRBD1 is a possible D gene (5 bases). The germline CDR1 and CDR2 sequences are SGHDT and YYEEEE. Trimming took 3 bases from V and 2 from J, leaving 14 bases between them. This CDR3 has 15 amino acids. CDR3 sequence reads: CASSSGPTGNTEAFF. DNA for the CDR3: TGTGCCAGCAGCTCAGGCCCCACAGGAAACACTGAAGCTTTCTTT.

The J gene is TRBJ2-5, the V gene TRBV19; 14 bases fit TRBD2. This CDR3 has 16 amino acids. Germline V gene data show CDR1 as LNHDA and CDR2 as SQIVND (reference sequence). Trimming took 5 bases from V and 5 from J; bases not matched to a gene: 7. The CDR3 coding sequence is TGTGCCAGTAGTTCTCGGACTAGCGGGAGGTGGGAGACCCAGTACTTC. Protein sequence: CASSSRTSGRWETQYF.

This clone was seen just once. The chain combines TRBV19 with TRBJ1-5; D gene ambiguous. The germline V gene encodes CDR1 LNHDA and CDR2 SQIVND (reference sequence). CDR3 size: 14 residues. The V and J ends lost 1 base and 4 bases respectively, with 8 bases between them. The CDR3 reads CASSIGGENQPQHF. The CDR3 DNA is TGTGCCAGTAGTATAGGCGGCGAGAATCAGCCCCAGCATTTT.

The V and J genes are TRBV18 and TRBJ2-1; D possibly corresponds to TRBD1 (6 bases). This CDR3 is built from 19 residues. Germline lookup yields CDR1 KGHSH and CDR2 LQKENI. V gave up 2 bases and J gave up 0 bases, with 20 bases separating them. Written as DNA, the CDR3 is TGTGCCAGCTCACCAGCCAGGGCAGGGACAAAATTCTCCTACAATGAGCAGTTCTTC. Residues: CASSPARAGTKFSYNEQFF.

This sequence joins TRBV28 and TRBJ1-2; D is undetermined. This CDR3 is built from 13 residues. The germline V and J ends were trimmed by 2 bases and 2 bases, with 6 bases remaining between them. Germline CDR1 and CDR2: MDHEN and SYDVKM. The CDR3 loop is CASSLDGNYGYTF. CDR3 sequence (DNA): TGTGCCAGCAGTTTAGACGGAAACTATGGCTACACCTTC.

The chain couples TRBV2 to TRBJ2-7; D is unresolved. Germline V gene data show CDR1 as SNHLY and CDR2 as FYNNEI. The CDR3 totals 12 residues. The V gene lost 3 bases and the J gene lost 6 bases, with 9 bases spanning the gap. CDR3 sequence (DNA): TGTGCCAGCAGTGATGATGCCGGCGAGCAGTACTTC. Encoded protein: CASSDDAGEQYF.

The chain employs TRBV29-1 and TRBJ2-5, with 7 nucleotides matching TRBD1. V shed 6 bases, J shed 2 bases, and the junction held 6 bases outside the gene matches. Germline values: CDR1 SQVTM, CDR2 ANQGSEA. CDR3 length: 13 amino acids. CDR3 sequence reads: CSVRDSPQETQYF. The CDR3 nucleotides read TGCAGCGTCAGGGACAGCCCACAAGAGACCCAGTACTTC.

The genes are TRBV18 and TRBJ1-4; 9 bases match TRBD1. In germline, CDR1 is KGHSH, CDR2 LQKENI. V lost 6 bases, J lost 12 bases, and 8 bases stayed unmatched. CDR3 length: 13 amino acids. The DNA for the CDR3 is TGTGCCAGCTCCCCCGGGACAGGGTTGGAACTGTTTTTT. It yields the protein CASSPGTGLELFF.

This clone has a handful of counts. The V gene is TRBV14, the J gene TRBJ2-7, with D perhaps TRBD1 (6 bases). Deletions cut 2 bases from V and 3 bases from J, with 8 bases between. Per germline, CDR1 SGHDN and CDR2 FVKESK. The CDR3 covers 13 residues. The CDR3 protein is CASSQLQGYEQYF. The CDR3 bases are TGTGCCAGCAGCCAACTACAGGGCTACGAGCAGTACTTC.

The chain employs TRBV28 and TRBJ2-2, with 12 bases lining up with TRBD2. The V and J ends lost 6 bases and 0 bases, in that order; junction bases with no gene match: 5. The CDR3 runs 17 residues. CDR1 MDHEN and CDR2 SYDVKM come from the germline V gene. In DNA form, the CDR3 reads TGTGCCAGCAGGGGACTAGCGGGCTCTTCGAACACCGGGGAGCTGTTTTTT. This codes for CASRGLAGSSNTGELFF.

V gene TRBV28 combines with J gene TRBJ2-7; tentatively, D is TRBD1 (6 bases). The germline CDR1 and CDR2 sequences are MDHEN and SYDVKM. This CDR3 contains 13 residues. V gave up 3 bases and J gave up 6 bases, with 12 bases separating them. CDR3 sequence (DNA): TGTGCCAGCAGTTTTTCCAGGGACACCGAGCAGTACTTC. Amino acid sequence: CASSFSRDTEQYF.

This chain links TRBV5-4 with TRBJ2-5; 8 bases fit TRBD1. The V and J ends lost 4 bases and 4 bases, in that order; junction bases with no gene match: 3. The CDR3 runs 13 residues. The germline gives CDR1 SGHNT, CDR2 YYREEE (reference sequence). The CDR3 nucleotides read TGTGCCAGCAGCCTCCAGGGGGCAGAGACCCAGTACTTC. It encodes CASSLQGAETQYF.